This T cell receptor (beta chain) was captured in a study of T cells in Graves' hyperthyroidism and ophthalmopathy. Deletions cut 2 bases from V and 2 bases from J, with 27 bases between. This CDR3 comprises 20 residues. Per the germline V gene, CDR1 is WSHSY and CDR2 is SAAADI. RNA transcripts yielded amplified TCR beta CDR3 regions. The HTBI primer set drove a first-round RT-PCR of the TCR CDR3. TCRdb analysed the multiplex PCR reads with MiXCR anew, one entry per CDR3 protein. The table includes about half a million distinct CDR3 sequences, approximately 23% detected once. Sequencing input: blood. V gene TRBV10-2 combines with J gene TRBJ2-5; D may be TRBD2 (6 bases). The TCR was taken from a woman aged 70-85 years with Graves' ophthalmopathy. The CDR3 here is CASSERGRLVASRRQETQYF. In nucleotides, the CDR3 is TGCGCCAGCAGTGAGCGGGGAAGACTAGTAGCTTCGCGGCGACAAGAGACCCAGTACTTC.